Described below is a single TCR beta chain sequence and its context. Which antigen it targets is not known. No much larger clonotype is one base removed from it; base qualities were not supplied. This entry is derived from a study of shared clonotypes between healthy human individuals (TCRdb year 2020). About the investigation overall: A couple of women and three men aged 18 to 49 years were included in the cohort. For each donor, CD4 naive and CD4 memory were each run on three plates, CD8 naive on two plates, and CD8 memory on one plate. To estimate repertoire size and how much clonotype sharing occurs between individuals, the study deeply sequenced the blood TCR repertoires of roughly 5 healthy adults. Between about 0.9 and 9 billion PBMCs per donor were obtained by leukapheresis. To increase sequencing depth and limit assay-specific biases, TCR repertoire library preparation and sequencing were carried out by different laboratories using diverse techniques.

Points the paper makes about the study in general: Sampling was restricted to blood, and TCR repertoires in tissues likely differ from the TCR repertoires found in blood. Based on pairwise subsampling, the degree of clonotype sharing among donors was expected to be affected by sequencing depth. Naive subsets generally had larger estimated clonotype richness than memory subsets did. Compared with non-shared clonotypes, the clonotypes found in all four sorted-subset donors had higher generation probabilities. Rarefaction of sorted-subset datasets indicated incomplete sequencing despite the large sequencing depth. Sharing across a handful of donors was observed for approximately 5% of naive CD4, less than 4% of naive CD8, 2% to 2.5% of memory CD4, and about 0.4% of memory CD8 clonotypes. Because the study included a small number of donors, the genetic and exposure-history diversity represented was limited.

The donors were healthy, HIV-negative adults with no recently reported acute infections or vaccinations. All donors were Caucasian adults living in Nashville, Tennessee, USA. CD4+ T cells were enriched through magnetic negative selection, after which naive cells were positively selected on CD45RA and the remaining negative fraction served as the memory subset. After blood collection by leukapheresis, PBMCs were isolated using Ficoll-Histopaque density gradient centrifugation and then cryopreserved in the vapor phase of liquid nitrogen. Analytical flow cytometry was used to check the purity and quantity of every magnetically sorted T cell population. Each sorted fraction had its genomic DNA isolated and then quantified by UV absorbance on a Nanodrop 2000c. TCR CDR3 regions were amplified from genomic DNA by multiplex PCR using the deep immunoSEQ assay. Extracted genomic DNA from each cell subset was distributed evenly across all wells of several immunoSEQ 96-well plates, and each plate was treated as a replicate. For sorted subsets, each replicate PCR was loaded with roughly 0.2 ug genomic DNA, equivalent to 25,000 to 35,000 T cell genomes. Purified libraries were measured with a Qubit 3.0 fluorometer, size-checked on a Bioanalyzer 2100, and measured again with the KAPA Library Quantification kit. Every immunoSEQ 96-well plate was sequenced on a dedicated single-read 150-cycle Illumina NextSeq 550 flow cell. As for the original processing: Because only junctional sequences without quality scores were contained in the immunoSEQ output, filtering matching that applied to full-length reads could not be performed. Sequences were annotated with PyIR, a Python wrapper for IgBLAST v1.9, using IMGT germline references to assign V/J genes and CDR3. Reads were removed for weak V/J assignments (E-value above 1e-6), missing CDR3, stop codons, out-of-frame junctions, or ambiguous translated residues. V3J clonotypes were defined by identical inferred V gene, J gene, and CDR3 amino acid sequence. The percentage overlap between two repertoires was calculated by dividing the number of shared unique clonotypes by the size of the smaller repertoire. Three approaches were used to assess repertoire richness: RTK rarefaction, the Chao1 estimator, and Recon v2.1 estimates of unobserved clonotypes. OLGA was used to compute generation probabilities for all TCRbeta clonotypes that the gDNA method yielded from a handful of donors. In its TCRdb copy, this immuneACCESS table keeps in-frame sequences only and misses some clones. Where compared with another copy, unresolved V genes explain less than half of these, and the others have no known cause. For V, J and clone size, that table is used; D and trimming come from the DNA. In this sample the table shows about 980,000 clones, over 75% of which occur a single time. Clones ranked in the top ten supply about 1.5% of the sample.

Trimmed from V: 2 bases; trimmed from J: 0 bases; junction bases lacking a gene match: 5. The CDR3 runs 16 amino acids, cysteine and phenylalanine included. Of all the DNA, just the CDR3 is kept, 48 bases in frame from base 1. The germline V gene encodes CDR1 SGHAT and CDR2 FQNNGV. The sequence links TRBV11-2 to TRBJ1-1, with 8 junctional bases fitting TRBD1. The sequenced material came from memory CD4+ T cells sorted from blood. In the paper's terms, the cell subset or site label means: CD45RA-negative fraction. This receptor was obtained from a man between 18 and 35 years old in good health. The DNA sequence is given as TGTGCCAGCAGCTTATTCACAGGGGGGTTGAACACTGAAGCTTTCTTT. This sequence encodes CASSLFTGGLNTEAFF.